The 23 T cell receptor beta chains below were found in one sample sequenced in a study of cytomegalovirus exposure and HLA in healthy donors. The PCR employed 60 Vbeta primers together with 13 Jbeta primers. Using immunoSEQ multiplex PCR, the repertoire was profiled, and TCRdb retains in-frame clones only, with some absent. The table has fewer than 150,000 clones, about 80% seen once. Sample: PBMCs. The source of these receptors is a man aged 45-65 years in good health and CMV-seropositive.

The J gene is TRBJ2-7, the V gene TRBV5-1; D is undetermined. The germline V gene encodes CDR1 SGHRS and CDR2 YFSETQ. The CDR3 loop spans 14 amino acids. V dropped 0 bases and J dropped 5 bases, with 12 bases sitting between them. The CDR3 here is CASSLAETLDEQYF. Written as DNA, the CDR3 is TGCGCCAGCAGCTTGGCCGAGACACTCGACGAGCAGTACTTC. Combining the CDR3 with reference TRBV5-1 and TRBJ2-7 gives the whole variable domain KAGVTQTPRYLIKTRGQQVTLSCSPISGHRSVSWYQQTPGQGLQFLFEYFSETQRNKGNFPGRFSGRQFSNSRSEMNVSTLELGDSALYLCASSLAETLDEQYFGPGTRLTVT.

Notes on this clone: This sample also contains other DNA sequences that code for the same CDR3. V is TRBV5-1 and J is TRBJ1-1; TRBD1 matches 10 bases. J gave up 5 bases and V 4 bases, and 5 bases lay outside the gene matches. The length of the CDR3 is 14 residues. Germline CDR1 and CDR2: SGHRS and YFSETQ. The DNA for the CDR3 is TGCGCCAGCAGCCCCGGACAGGGGGGGACTGAAGCTTTCTTT. Translated: CASSPGQGGTEAFF.

The V call is TRBV18, the J call TRBJ1-1; D gene unclear. This CDR3 contains 14 residues. V lost 3 bases and J 1 base, leaving 9 bases between the germline ends. The V gene's germline CDR1 is KGHSH and CDR2 LQKENI. CDR3 DNA sequence: TGTGCCAGCTCACCCCTCGTTAGGAACACTGAAGCTTTCTTT. It yields the protein CASSPLVRNTEAFF.

Worth noting for this clone: A read error is likely, as this CDR3 ends without the conserved phenylalanine or tryptophan. In DNA, the CDR3 is TGTGCCAGCAGCTTAATGGTGGACACTGAAGCTTTCCTT. Encoded protein: CASSLMVDTEAFL. The rearrangement links TRBV7-9 to TRBJ1-1; the D is unclear. The germline V gene has CDR1 SEHNR and CDR2 FQNEAQ (reference sequence). Trimming pared 2 bases from V and 3 bases from J, leaving 7 bases between. The CDR3 runs 13 residues.

The V gene is TRBV18, the J gene TRBJ1-1; D may be TRBD1 (5 bases). CDR1 KGHSH and CDR2 LQKENI come from the germline V gene. Trimming left V 4 bases short and J 0 bases short, with 9 bases between. The CDR3 loop spans 14 amino acids. The DNA of the CDR3 is TGTGCCAGCTCACTACAGGAGATGAACACTGAAGCTTTCTTT. Residues: CASSLQEMNTEAFF.

The chain links TRBV7-9 to TRBJ2-5; a possible D gene is TRBD1 (5 bases). Per germline, CDR1 SEHNR and CDR2 FQNEAQ (reference sequence). The V end was cut by 2 bases, the J end by 2 bases, with 15 bases between. There are 16 residues in the CDR3. CDR3 nucleotide sequence: TGTGCCAGCAGCTTAAGGCCGAGACAGAAACAAGAGACCCAGTACTTC. It translates to CASSLRPRQKQETQYF.

The rearrangement uses TRBV29-1 and TRBJ2-4; D is undetermined. V lost 4 bases and J 3 bases, leaving 4 bases between the germline ends. The germline V gene encodes CDR1 SQVTM and CDR2 ANQGSEA. The CDR3 has 11 residues. The CDR3 sequence: CSVVVKNIQYF. CDR3 DNA sequence: TGCAGCGTTGTAGTCAAAAACATTCAGTACTTC.

This clone has just one count. This chain links TRBV7-2 with TRBJ2-5, with 8 bases fitting TRBD2. This CDR3 is built from 14 residues. In germline, CDR1 is SGHTA, CDR2 FQGNSA. The ends lost 10 bases at V and 2 bases at J; junction bases unmatched: 9. The CDR3 reads CATAPGGNQETQYF. The CDR3 DNA sequence: TGTGCCACGGCCCCGGGAGGGAATCAAGAGACCCAGTACTTC.

In its sample, this clone was seen a few times. Sequence at one end of the junction differs from germline and may be a read error. V and J are TRBV7-7 and TRBJ2-1; 9 bases are a match to TRBD1. Germline CDR1 SSHAT, CDR2 FNYEAQ (reference sequence). CDR3 length equals 15 residues. The CDR3 reads CASSPGTGPGNEQFF. CDR3 nucleotides: TGTGCTAGCAGCCCGGGGACAGGGCCAGGCAATGAGCAGTTCTTC.

The chain uses TRBV13 and TRBJ2-5; D is possibly TRBD2 (5 bases). The DNA end favors TRBJ2-7, so the J call may be wrong. This CDR3 is built from 17 residues. In germline, CDR1 is PRHDT, CDR2 FYEKMQ (reference sequence). The CDR3 bases are TGTGCCAGCAGCTGGGGAGCAGGTGCTGCCCGTGCGAACGAGCAGTACTTC. Residues: CASSWGAGAARANEQYF.

The chain recombines TRBV13 with TRBJ2-5; 8 bases fit TRBD2. The junction had 7 bases not matched to a gene; V was cut back by 5 bases and J by 2 bases. Looked up from germline, CDR1 is PRHDT and CDR2 is FYEKMQ (reference sequence). This CDR3 contains 15 residues. In DNA, the CDR3 is TGTGCCAGCAGCCTCAGATTAGCGGGGCAAGAGACCCAGTACTTC. Its translation: CASSLRLAGQETQYF.

This clone showed up just a few times. The V gene is TRBV28, the J gene TRBJ2-5; 7 bases agree with TRBD1. The CDR3 loop spans 15 amino acids. Germline V lookup: CDR1 MDHEN, CDR2 SYDVKM. V lost 4 bases to trimming and J lost 2 bases; unmatched junction nucleotides: 7. The CDR3 here is CASSSRDRKQETQYF. As DNA, the CDR3 is TGTGCCAGCAGTTCCCGGGACAGAAAACAAGAGACCCAGTACTTC.

This chain links TRBV4-1 with TRBJ1-2, with D perhaps matching TRBD1 (6 bases). The V and J ends lost 3 bases and 4 bases respectively, with 18 bases between them. This CDR3 contains 16 residues. Germline-derived CDR1 and CDR2 are MGHRA and YSYEKL. DNA for the CDR3: TGCGCCAGCAGCCAGGCCCCGGGACAACCGTCCTATGGCTACACCTTC. This gives the protein CASSQAPGQPSYGYTF.

This clone was seen just once. The gene calls are TRBV5-8 and TRBJ2-3; 11 bases fit TRBD1. Losses at the gene ends were 4 bases for V and 2 bases for J; bases not matched to a gene: 3. Germline-derived CDR1 and CDR2 are SGHTS and YDEGEE. The CDR3 spans 15 residues. CDR3 sequence reads: CASSGQGAITDTQYF. CDR3 in DNA: TGTGCCAGCAGCGGACAGGGGGCCATCACAGATACGCAGTATTTT.

The chain employs TRBV9 and TRBJ1-2; TRBD1 agrees at 10 bases. The V gene end was trimmed by 3 bases and the J gene end by 8 bases; junction bases not matched to a gene: 10. CDR3 length: 15 residues. The germline V gene has CDR1 SGDLS and CDR2 YYNGEE. CDR3 in DNA: TGTGCCAGCAGCGAAAGGGACAGGGGATCGGGGGGCTACACCTTC. Its protein product is CASSERDRGSGGYTF.

The V call is TRBV27, the J call TRBJ2-5, with TRBD2 as a possible D gene (7 bases). Germline-derived CDR1 and CDR2 are MNHEY and SMNVEV (reference sequence). The CDR3 consists of 15 residues. Trimming removed 1 base from V and 4 bases from J, with 13 bases in between. In nucleotides, the CDR3 is TGTGCCAGCAGTTTATTGGGGGGGCCGCCAGAGACCCAGTACTTC. It specifies CASSLLGGPPETQYF.

J is TRBJ2-5 and V is TRBV10-3, with D perhaps matching TRBD2 (5 bases). The germline CDR1 and CDR2 sequences are ENHRY and SYGVKD. Trimming cost V 7 bases and J 1 base, with 10 bases left between them. There are 13 residues in the CDR3. CDR3 in DNA: TGTGCCATCAAGGGAGTGTCCCAAGAGACCCAGTACTTC. Translating it yields CAIKGVSQETQYF.

V is TRBV15 and J is TRBJ1-5; a possible D gene is TRBD1 (6 bases). Germline CDR1 reads LNHNV; CDR2 reads YYDKDF (reference sequence). Trimming cost V 3 bases and J 3 bases, with 15 bases left between them. The CDR3 totals 16 residues. CDR3 bases: TGTGCCACCAGCAGTATTGGGGGGGCCGTCAATCAGCCCCAGCATTTT. It codes for CATSSIGGAVNQPQHF.

This chain uses TRBV5-1 with TRBJ2-7, with D unclear. This CDR3 spans 14 amino acids. Germline V CDR1 and CDR2: SGHRS, YFSETQ. V dropped 4 bases and J dropped 0 bases, with 11 bases sitting between them. The CDR3: CASSPDFGSYEQYF. CDR3 nucleotide sequence: TGCGCCAGCAGCCCAGACTTTGGCTCCTACGAGCAGTACTTC.

The rearrangement links TRBV6-1 to TRBJ2-7; D possibly corresponds to TRBD1 (7 bases). The germline V and J ends were trimmed by 10 bases and 2 bases, with 18 bases remaining between them. CDR3 length: 14 amino acids. Germline CDR1 reads MNHNS; CDR2 reads SASEGT. CDR3 sequence (DNA): TGTGCCACCAATCTAGGGGGCGGGACCTACGAGCAGTACTTC. Translation gives CATNLGGGTYEQYF.

This chain joins TRBV5-4 and TRBJ1-2, with TRBD1 matching 7 bases. The V gene end was trimmed by 5 bases and the J gene end by 7 bases; junction bases not matched to a gene: 5. Germline V gene sequence: CDR1 SGHNT, CDR2 YYREEE (reference sequence). The CDR3 runs 12 residues. CDR3 nucleotides: TGTGCCAGCAGAACAGGGGCGGGTGGCTACACCTTC. Residues: CASRTGAGGYTF.

The rearrangement links TRBV4-3 to TRBJ1-1, with 8 bases lining up with TRBD1. The CDR3 is 16 residues long. Germline CDR1 and CDR2: LGHNA and YSLEER. Trimming took 3 bases from V and 5 from J; bases not matched to a gene: 11. The CDR3 DNA is TGCGCCAGCAGCCAGGACTACTCAGGGGGCGAGACTGAAGCTTTCTTT. Translation: CASSQDYSGGETEAFF.

This clone was seen only a few times. At one of its ends the junction is not consistent with the germline gene, which may arise from a read error. The chain carries TRBV19 and TRBJ1-1, with 11 bases lining up with TRBD1. The CDR3 runs to 14 residues. Germline values: CDR1 LNHDA, CDR2 SQIVND (reference sequence). DNA of the CDR3: TGTGCCAGTAGGATAGGGACAGGGGGGTCTGAAGCTTTCTTT. This sequence encodes CASRIGTGGSEAFF.